This T cell receptor (beta chain) came from a study of monozygotic twins with inflammatory bowel disease. Study outcomes and limitations: Healthy co-twins showed greater TCRbeta diversity (inverse Simpson) than IBD patients. IBD patients shared fewer clonotypes with others than healthy twins, especially with disease activity.

From whole blood, total RNA was isolated without any sorting of T cells. Eight distinct reactions (per sample) were used to make the cDNA. TCRdb derives one entry per CDR3 protein from the 5' RACE reads, leaving out DNA. This table lists 93,000 or so distinct CDR3 sequences. From germline, CDR1 is MNHEY and CDR2 SMNVEV (reference sequence). The CDR3 is made up of 13 amino acids. As concerns this clonotype: The antigen is undetermined.

Sequences were obtained from blood. This chain uses TRBV27 with TRBJ2-5. The TCR comes from a human donor with ulcerative colitis or Crohn's disease, or a healthy co-twin of an affected twin (not recorded which). CDR3: CASARLEQETQYF.